This entry is about one TCR beta chain. Its specificity is not known. Researchers reported that TCR beta cDNA libraries carried unique molecular identifiers. MiXCR, applied by TCRdb to the PCR reads, yields one record per CDR3 protein. The data contain 800,000 to 950,000 distinct CDR3 sequences, roughly 58% of them seen just once; the ten biggest clones take up approximately 4.5%. This specimen comes from a study of post-analysis software for immune sequencing data. General observations from the study: Analysis by F measure revealed that same-batch samples clustered strongly together. A handful of TRBV segments were more frequent in patients than controls; TRBV5-6, TRBV5-1 and TRBV20-1 belonged to this group.

This CDR3 is 15 amino acids long. V gave up 6 bases and J gave up 0 bases, with 15 bases separating them. The germline gives CDR1 SNHLY, CDR2 FYNNEI. This TCR derives from a girl aged 10 to 17 with multiple sclerosis. The sequencing sample was made of blood. This rearrangement joins TRBV2 to TRBJ2-7; tentative D call: TRBD1 (5 bases). CDR3 coding DNA: TGTGCCAGCAGCCGGCAGACAGTTCACTCCTACGAGCAGTACTTC. This sequence encodes CASSRQTVHSYEQYF.